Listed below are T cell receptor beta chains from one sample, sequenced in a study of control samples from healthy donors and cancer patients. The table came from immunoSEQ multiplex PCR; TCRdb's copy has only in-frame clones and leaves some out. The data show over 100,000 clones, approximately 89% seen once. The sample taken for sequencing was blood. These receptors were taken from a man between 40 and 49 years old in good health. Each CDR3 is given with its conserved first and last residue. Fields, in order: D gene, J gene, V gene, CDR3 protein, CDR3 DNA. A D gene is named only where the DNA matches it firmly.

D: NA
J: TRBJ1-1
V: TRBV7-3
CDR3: CASSLLVSTEAFF
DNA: TGTGCCAGCAGCTTATTAGTAAGCACTGAAGCTTTCTTT

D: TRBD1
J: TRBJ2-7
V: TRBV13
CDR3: CASSPRDRGYEQYF
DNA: TGTGCCAGCAGCCCCCGGGACAGGGGCTACGAGCAGTACTTC

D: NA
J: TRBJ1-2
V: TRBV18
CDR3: CASSPDRIYGYTF
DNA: TGTGCCAGCTCACCCGACAGAATCTATGGCTACACCTTC

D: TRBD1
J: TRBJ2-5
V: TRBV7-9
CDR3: CASSSRGTAETQYF
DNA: TGTGCCAGCAGTTCCAGGGGGACCGCGGAGACCCAGTACTTC

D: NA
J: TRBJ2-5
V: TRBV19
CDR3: CASSNPTGEETQYF
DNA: TGTGCCAGTAGTAACCCGACAGGAGAAGAGACCCAGTACTTC

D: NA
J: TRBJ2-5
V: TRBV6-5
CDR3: CASTLGGGQETQYF
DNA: TGTGCCAGCACCTTAGGGGGGGGGCAAGAGACCCAGTACTTC

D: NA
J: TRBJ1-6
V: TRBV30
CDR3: CAWDTGTNNSPLHF
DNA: TGTGCCTGGGATACCGGGACAAATAATTCACCCCTCCACTTT

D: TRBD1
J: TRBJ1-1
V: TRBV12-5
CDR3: CASGLGQGVASEAFF
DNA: TGTGCTAGTGGTTTGGGACAGGGAGTAGCAAGTGAAGCTTTCTTT

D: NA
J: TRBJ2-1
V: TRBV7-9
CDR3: CASSLVGLNEQFF
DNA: TGTGCCAGCAGCTTAGTAGGCCTCAATGAGCAGTTCTTC

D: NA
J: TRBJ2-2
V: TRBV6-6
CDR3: CASSPHRVQGANTGELFF
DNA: TGTGCCAGCAGTCCCCATAGGGTCCAGGGCGCGAACACCGGGGAGCTGTTTTTT

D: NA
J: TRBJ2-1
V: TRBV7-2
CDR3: CASSLRNNEQFF
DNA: TGTGCCAGCAGCCTTCGAAACAATGAGCAGTTCTTC

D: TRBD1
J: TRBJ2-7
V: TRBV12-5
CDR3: CASGLDDRGVQAYEQYF
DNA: TGTGCTAGTGGTTTGGACGACAGGGGAGTTCAGGCCTACGAGCAGTACTTC

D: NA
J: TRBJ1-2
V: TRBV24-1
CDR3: CATSDLGVNYGYTF
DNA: TGTGCCACCAGTGACCTAGGGGTGAACTATGGCTACACCTTC

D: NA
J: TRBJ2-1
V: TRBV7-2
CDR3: CASSLEFSNEQFF
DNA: TGTGCCAGCAGCTTAGAGTTTAGCAATGAGCAGTTCTTC

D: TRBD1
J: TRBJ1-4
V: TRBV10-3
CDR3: CAISDNRGRGEKLFF
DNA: TGTGCCATCAGTGATAACAGGGGGCGCGGAGAAAAACTGTTTTTT

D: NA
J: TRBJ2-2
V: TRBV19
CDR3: CASNSGTNTGELFF
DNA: TGTGCCAGCAACAGCGGTACGAACACCGGGGAGCTGTTTTTT

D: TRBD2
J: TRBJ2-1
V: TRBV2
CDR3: CASTVTSGYNEQFF
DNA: TGTGCCAGCACGGTTACTAGCGGGTACAATGAGCAGTTCTTC

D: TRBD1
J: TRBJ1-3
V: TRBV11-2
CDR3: CASSSPVQGATGNTIYF
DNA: TGTGCCAGCAGCTCCCCGGTCCAGGGGGCTACTGGAAACACCATATATTTT

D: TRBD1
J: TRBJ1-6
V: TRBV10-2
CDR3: CASTGQPGQGVVPGSPLHF
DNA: TGCGCCAGCACCGGCCAACCGGGACAGGGTGTCGTCCCAGGTTCACCCCTCCACTTT